This record concerns one TCR beta chain sequence. The sample comes from a study of blood T cell repertoires in COVID-19. Study-level background: COVID-19 samples from acute and convalescent phases originated in the United States, Italy and Spain. PBMCs, B-cell-depleted T cells, or T cells provided the cDNA or gDNA that made up the material.

Germline V gives CDR1 LGHDT, CDR2 YNNKEL (reference sequence). The CDR3 spans 16 residues. The trim removed 2 bases at V and 2 bases at J, leaving 5 bases unmatched. Original data processing: Amplification of reference gene primers was used by the study to estimate nucleated cell counts. Generated by immunoSEQ multiplex PCR, the TCRdb table keeps only in-frame clones and is missing some. V and J calls and clone size follow that table, whereas D and trimming were derived from the DNA. Of over 150,000 clones listed, 80% to 90% were seen once; the top ten hold 1% to 1.2%. The sequencing input was peripheral blood. This chain uses TRBV3-1 (or the pseudogene TRBV3-2) with TRBJ1-3; 8 nucleotides align to TRBD1. The origin of this receptor is a middle-aged man with acute or convalescent COVID-19. CDR3 coding DNA: TGTGCCAGCAGCCAACGTGCAGGGGGCACTGGAAACACCATATATTTT. It translates to CASSQRAGGTGNTIYF.